These 32 T cell receptor beta chains came from one sample sequenced in a study of T cells in Graves' hyperthyroidism and ophthalmopathy. RNA transcripts gave rise to amplified TCR beta CDR3 regions. With the HTBI primer set, the TCR CDR3 went through a first round of RT-PCR. Each CDR3 protein gets one entry after TCRdb re-called the multiplex PCR reads with MiXCR. Of fewer than 450,000 distinct CDR3 sequences in the sample, about 18% were seen once. Material for sequencing was blood. These receptors originate from a woman aged 25 to 45 with Graves' hyperthyroidism that later progressed to Graves' ophthalmopathy.

Note on this clonotype: A much bigger clone sits one base away, suggesting this may be a read error. The chain links TRBV7-8 to TRBJ2-7; D ambiguous. Germline loops: CDR1 SGHVS, CDR2 FQNEAQ. CDR3 length equals 12 residues. The CDR3 reads CPSSLDNYEQYF. The CDR3 region has the DNA TGTCCCAGCAGCCTTGACAACTACGAGCAGTACTTC. Drawing the rest from reference TRBV7-8 and TRBJ2-7, the complete variable domain is GAGVSQSPRYKVAKRGQDVALRCDPISGHVSLFWYQQALGQGPEFLTYFQNEAQLDKSGLPSDRFFAERPEGSVSTLKIQRTQQEDSAVYLCPSSLDNYEQYFGPGTRLTVT.

The V call is TRBV7-9, the J call TRBJ1-4, with 11 bases fitting TRBD1. Trimming removed 5 bases from V and 3 bases from J; junction bases left unmatched: 5. Germline assignment: CDR1 SEHNR and CDR2 FQNEAQ (reference sequence). The length of the CDR3 is 16 residues. The CDR3 spells CASSPDRGLANEKLFF. The CDR3 DNA is TGTGCCAGCAGCCCGGACAGGGGGCTTGCTAATGAAAAACTGTTTTTT. Using reference TRBV7-9 and TRBJ1-4 for the parts outside the CDR3, the full variable domain is DTGVSQNPRHKITKRGQNVTFRCDPISEHNRLYWYRQTLGQGPEFLTYFQNEAQLEKSRLLSDRFSAERPKGSFSTLEIQRTEQGDSAMYLCASSPDRGLANEKLFFGSGTQLSVL.

This clonotype was recorded at least ten times. The chain uses TRBV12-3 or TRBV12-4 and TRBJ2-2; the match to TRBD2 covers 11 bases. V shed 6 bases, J shed 4 bases, and the junction held 10 bases outside the gene matches. The CDR3 loop spans 17 amino acids. The chain's CDR3 is CASRSHGTSGLTGELFF. The CDR3 DNA reads TGTGCCAGCAGATCCCACGGGACTAGCGGCCTCACCGGGGAGCTGTTTTTT.

The chain has TRBV5-1 and TRBJ1-6; the match to TRBD1 covers 8 bases. V shed 1 base and J 7 bases; nucleotides not matched to a gene: 7. CDR1 SGHRS and CDR2 YFSETQ come from the germline V gene. The CDR3 totals 16 residues. The CDR3 here is CASSLSTGGKNSPLHF. DNA of the CDR3: TGCGCCAGCAGCTTGTCCACAGGGGGGAAGAATTCACCCCTCCACTTT.

The sample holds many counts of this clonotype. In nucleotides, the CDR3 is TGTGCCAGCAGTGAACTAGCGGGAGGGCCCCACGAGCAGTACTTC. Its translation is CASSELAGGPHEQYF. The J gene is TRBJ2-7, the V gene TRBV9; TRBD2 agrees at 13 bases. This CDR3 has 15 residues. From germline, CDR1 is SGDLS and CDR2 YYNGEE. V was clipped by 5 bases and J by 5 bases; unmatched bases: 7.

There are many counts of this clonotype. The chain combines TRBV12-3 or TRBV12-4 with TRBJ2-3; 9 bases agree with TRBD2. Trimming at V came to 4 bases and at J to 1 base, leaving 12 bases not matched to a gene. The CDR3 loop spans 18 amino acids. The CDR3 sequence is CASSSWREGRKGTDTQYF. The CDR3 bases are TGTGCCAGCAGTTCCTGGCGGGAGGGCCGAAAGGGCACAGATACGCAGTATTTT.

A few counts support this clonotype. The chain employs TRBV6-5 and TRBJ2-1; D uncertain. V was clipped by 2 bases and J by 6 bases, with 17 bases between them. CDR1 is MNHEY, CDR2 SVGAGI, per germline. The CDR3 is 16 residues long. CDR3 nucleotides: TGTGCCAGCAGTTACCTGCCCCCTGGAAGGACCAATGAGCAGTTCTTC. Protein sequence: CASSYLPPGRTNEQFF.

This clonotype was recorded only once. A much larger clone lies a single base off, so this may be a read error. Because it lacks the conserved phenylalanine or tryptophan at the end, this CDR3 is likely a read error. The rearrangement links TRBV6-1 to TRBJ1-1; D is ambiguous. There are 14 residues in the CDR3. Looked up from germline, CDR1 is MNHNS and CDR2 is SASEGT. The germline V and J ends were trimmed by 7 bases and 2 bases, with 14 bases remaining between them. Here the CDR3 DNA reads TGTGCCAGCAAATTGGATTTCCAAAACACTGAAGCTTTCTCT. Translating gives CASKLDFQNTEAFS.

This clonotype was seen at least ten times. The chain carries TRBV30 and TRBJ2-5; 8 bases are shared with TRBD1. The CDR3 covers 14 residues. V lost 2 bases to trimming and J lost 4 bases; unmatched junction nucleotides: 6. CDR1 and CDR2 from the germline V gene are GTSNPN and SVGIG (reference sequence). CDR3 DNA sequence: TGTGCCTGGAGTTATACAGGGGGGAGAGAGACCCAGTACTTC. It translates to CAWSYTGGRETQYF.

This clonotype was seen repeatedly, ten times or more. The chain couples TRBV14 to TRBJ2-1; 12 nucleotides match TRBD2. Germline CDR1 is SGHDN and CDR2 is FVKESK. The CDR3 consists of 14 residues. The junction had 6 bases not matched to a gene; V was cut back by 8 bases and J by 7 bases. Here the CDR3 reads CASRLAGVSNEQFF. The CDR3 DNA reads as TGTGCCAGCCGACTAGCGGGAGTAAGTAATGAGCAGTTCTTC.

This clonotype was seen ten or more times. This chain connects TRBV5-6 to TRBJ2-7; 7 bases agree with TRBD1. The CDR3 loop spans 15 amino acids. Germline V gives CDR1 SGHDT, CDR2 YYEEEE. V trimming: 1 base; J trimming: 3 bases; junction bases outside the gene matches: 7. The CDR3 DNA reads TGTGCCAGCAGCTTGCCTGCGACAGGGAACTACGAGCAGTACTTC. Protein: CASSLPATGNYEQYF.

This clonotype was counted many times. V and J are TRBV6-2 or TRBV6-3 and TRBJ2-7, with 7 bases fitting TRBD1. This CDR3 is built from 15 residues. The V and J ends lost 5 bases and 2 bases, in that order; junction bases with no gene match: 9. Germline V gives CDR1 MNHEY, CDR2 SVGEGT. CDR3 protein: CASSPSAGTAYEQYF. CDR3 DNA sequence: TGTGCCAGCAGTCCCTCCGCCGGGACAGCCTACGAGCAGTACTTC.

In this sample, this clonotype turned up a few times. The chain joins TRBV6-4 to TRBJ1-2; possibly TRBD1 for D (5 bases). Trimming removed 3 bases from V and 0 bases from J, with 11 bases in between. The CDR3 loop spans 15 amino acids. Germline-derived CDR1 and CDR2 are MRHNA and SNTAGT. The CDR3 region is CASSESGIANYGYTF. DNA for the CDR3: TGTGCCAGCAGTGAATCAGGGATAGCTAACTATGGCTACACCTTC.

The chain couples TRBV29-1 to TRBJ2-1; D gene unclear. CDR3 size: 16 residues. V lost 0 bases, J lost 0 bases, and 12 bases lay in between. Germline V gene sequence: CDR1 SQVTM, CDR2 ANQGSEA. The CDR3 region has the DNA TGCAGCGTTGAAGACCCCAGCCGCCACTCCTACAATGAGCAGTTCTTC. This sequence encodes CSVEDPSRHSYNEQFF.

The chain links TRBV6-1 to TRBJ2-2; 7 nucleotides agree with TRBD1. Losses at the gene ends were 6 bases for V and 3 bases for J; bases not matched to a gene: 10. The CDR3 sequence is 16 residues long. Germline CDR1 and CDR2: MNHNS and SASEGT. The CDR3 loop is CASRGPDRAYTGELFF. The CDR3 nucleotides read TGTGCCAGCAGGGGGCCAGACAGGGCTTACACCGGGGAGCTGTTTTTT.

This clonotype was recorded many times. The rearrangement joins TRBV20-1 to TRBJ2-1; 8 bases align to TRBD1. Germline assignment: CDR1 DFQATT and CDR2 SNEGSKA (reference sequence). The J segment lost 5 bases and the V segment lost 2 bases, leaving 8 bases of the junction unmatched. This CDR3 is built from 15 residues. The CDR3 nucleotides are TGCAGTGCTAGATACCCGGGACAGGATAACAATGAGCAGTTCTTC. Translating gives CSARYPGQDNNEQFF.

This clonotype has at least ten counts. V gene TRBV11-2 combines with J gene TRBJ2-5; D is perhaps TRBD2 (5 bases). CDR1 SGHAT and CDR2 FQNNGV come from the germline V gene. The CDR3 runs to 13 residues. V lost 5 bases and J lost 3, with 10 bases in between. The CDR3 spells CASSPGLEETQYF. DNA of the CDR3: TGTGCCAGCAGCCCTGGACTTGAAGAGACCCAGTACTTC.

This clonotype was recorded many times. The rearrangement links TRBV15 to TRBJ1-2, with D perhaps TRBD1 (5 bases). The CDR3 has 16 residues. Trimming took 0 bases from V and 4 from J, leaving 15 bases between them. The germline V gene encodes CDR1 LNHNV and CDR2 YYDKDF (reference sequence). CDR3 sequence (DNA): TGTGCCACCAGCAGAGATAGACTTCAGGGAACCTATGGCTACACCTTC. It encodes CATSRDRLQGTYGYTF.

This clonotype was counted at least ten times. V is TRBV19 and J is TRBJ1-1, with 7 bases fitting TRBD1. The ends lost 6 bases at V and 0 bases at J; junction bases unmatched: 10. The CDR3 length is 16 residues. CDR1 is LNHDA and CDR2 is SQIVND in the germline V gene (reference sequence). The CDR3: CASSQSTGLMNTEAFF. The CDR3 DNA follows: TGTGCCAGTAGCCAATCGACAGGGCTTATGAACACTGAAGCTTTCTTT.

The chain recombines TRBV28 with TRBJ1-4; D is perhaps TRBD1 (6 bases). Trimming pared 9 bases from V and 7 bases from J, leaving 15 bases between. The CDR3 runs 13 residues. Germline values: CDR1 MDHEN, CDR2 SYDVKM. In nucleotides, the CDR3 is TGTGCCAGTGTGAGGATGACAGGTGAAAAACTGTTTTTT. Translating gives CASVRMTGEKLFF.

This clonotype was recorded a few times. The chain employs TRBV2 and TRBJ2-1; D assignment may be TRBD1 or TRBD2 (5 bases each). The CDR3 has 15 residues. The ends were cut back, 6 bases at V and 0 bases at J, with 12 bases in the middle. Germline V lookup: CDR1 SNHLY, CDR2 FYNNEI. In DNA, the CDR3 is TGTGCCAGCAGGGACACTAGTTCCTCCTACAATGAGCAGTTCTTC. It is translated as CASRDTSSSYNEQFF.

The rearrangement links TRBV4-2 to TRBJ2-3; 12 bases line up with TRBD2. CDR3 length: 17 amino acids. Germline trimming cut 2 bases from V and 5 bases from J; bases unmatched to any gene: 8. Germline assignment: CDR1 LGHNA and CDR2 YNFKEQ. DNA for the CDR3: TGTGCCAGCAGCCAATCTAGCGGGGGGGCATTGGGAGATACGCAGTATTTT. Its protein product is CASSQSSGGALGDTQYF.

This clonotype was observed many times. V and J are TRBV29-1 and TRBJ2-7; no reliable D call. The CDR3 runs to 14 residues. V lost 2 bases to trimming and J lost 2 bases, with 13 bases between them. Germline V gene lookup returns CDR1 SQVTM and CDR2 ANQGSEA. CDR3: CSVEFPDTTYEQYF. The CDR3 bases are TGCAGCGTTGAATTCCCAGACACCACCTACGAGCAGTACTTC.

This clonotype was detected ten times or more. The chain has TRBV7-6 and TRBJ2-7, with TRBD2 identical over 11 bases. From germline, CDR1 is SGHVS and CDR2 FNYEAQ. Trimming took 4 bases from V and 3 from J; bases not matched to a gene: 5. The CDR3 is 15 amino acids. The CDR3 coding sequence is TGTGCCAGCAGCTGGGGACTAGCGGATATCTACGAGCAGTACTTC. The encoded protein is CASSWGLADIYEQYF.

This clonotype was detected many times. This chain uses TRBV6-1 with TRBJ1-5; D remains ambiguous. This CDR3 has 14 amino acids. From germline, CDR1 is MNHNS and CDR2 SASEGT. The V and J ends lost 3 bases and 4 bases respectively, with 10 bases between them. CDR3 sequence: CASSDYRDNQPQHF. The CDR3 region has the DNA TGTGCCAGCAGTGATTACAGAGATAATCAGCCCCAGCATTTT.

This clonotype was seen once. This sequence joins TRBV25-1 and TRBJ2-2; 9 bases are a match to TRBD1. With V trimmed by 6 bases and J by 4 bases, 9 bases remained unmatched. This CDR3 is 16 amino acids long. Germline CDR1 and CDR2: MGHDK and SYGVNS. DNA of the CDR3: TGTGCCAGCAGCAAAATGGGACAGGGAAGCACCGGGGAGCTGTTTTTT. Translation: CASSKMGQGSTGELFF.

This clonotype was seen only once. The chain uses TRBV6-5 and TRBJ2-4, with D perhaps given as TRBD1 or TRBD2 (5 bases each). Looked up from germline, CDR1 is MNHEY and CDR2 is SVGAGI. The ends were cut back, 4 bases at V and 0 bases at J, with 19 bases in the middle. The CDR3 loop spans 18 amino acids. CDR3 in amino acids: CASSSWVGDSLAKNIQYF. The CDR3 DNA is TGTGCCAGCAGTTCCTGGGTGGGAGACAGCTTAGCCAAAAACATTCAGTACTTC.

This clonotype was recorded many times. The rearrangement links TRBV3-1 to TRBJ1-1; D is unclear. Germline CDR1 LGHDT, CDR2 YNNKEL (reference sequence). V lost 4 bases, J lost 3 bases, and 15 bases lay in between. The CDR3 is 15 residues long. For the CDR3, the DNA is TGTGCCAGCAGCCGGGAGTTCAAGAGGGACACTGAAGCTTTCTTT. Translation: CASSREFKRDTEAFF.

About this clonotype: A much more abundant neighbour one base away suggests this may be a read error. CDR3 region: CASSQATVRAYNQPQHF. The DNA of the CDR3 is TGTGCCAGCAGCCAAGCCACCGTCAGGGCTTACAATCAGCCCCAGCATTTT. The chain has TRBV3-1 and TRBJ1-5; TRBD1 is a possible D gene (5 bases). The V end lost 1 base, the J end lost 3 bases, and 16 bases lay between the germline ends. Germline values: CDR1 LGHDT, CDR2 YNNKEL (reference sequence). The CDR3 length is 17 residues. Drawing the rest from reference TRBV3-1 and TRBJ1-5, the complete variable domain is DTAVSQTPKYLVTQMGNDKSIKCEQNLGHDTMYWYKQDSKKFLKIMFSYNNKELIINETVPNRFSPKSPDKAHLNLHINSLELGDSAVYFCASSQATVRAYNQPQHFGDGTRLSIL.

Concerning this clonotype: One end of the junction does not line up with germline, which may come from a read error. The chain couples TRBV30 to TRBJ1-5, with no clear D. CDR3 length: 14 amino acids. Germline lookup yields CDR1 GTSNPN and CDR2 SVGIG (reference sequence). The CDR3 protein is CAWSRSPENQPQHF. The CDR3 DNA reads TGTGCCTGGAGCAGGTCTCCTGAAAATCAGCCCCAGCATTTC.

This clonotype was found many times. V is TRBV19 and J is TRBJ1-4, with TRBD1 as a possible D gene (5 bases). The length of the CDR3 is 13 residues. V was clipped by 6 bases and J by 7 bases, with 12 bases between them. CDR1 LNHDA and CDR2 SQIVND come from the germline V gene (reference sequence). The CDR3 DNA follows: TGTGCCAGTAGCCCCGGGACCGGTGAAAAACTGTTTTTT. It translates to CASSPGTGEKLFF.

This clonotype was picked up a small number of times. The chain combines TRBV6-1 with TRBJ2-7; unclear D gene. The CDR3 length is 13 residues. Germline V gene lookup returns CDR1 MNHNS and CDR2 SASEGT. Trimming took off 0 bases at V and 7 bases at J, with 10 bases between the two ends. Here the CDR3 DNA reads TGTGCCAGCAGTGAAGCGGGTCCCGGGGAGCAGTACTTC. Protein product: CASSEAGPGEQYF.